This T cell receptor beta chain was captured in a study of cytomegalovirus exposure and HLA in healthy donors. Study context: The early release's HLA-typed donors yielded tens of millions of unique TCRs. Study-wide results and caveats: As a later analysis revealed, most CMV-associated TCR beta chains appeared HLA-restricted. As a later analysis showed, several of the most significant clusters appeared to be linked to common viral pathogens.

To note about this clone: Its antigen is still unknown.

The PCR had 60 Vbeta and 13 Jbeta primers. In the original processing: There were around 80 million unique TCR beta chains by a later count, and 10 million to 12 million of them were shared. The data were produced by immunoSEQ multiplex PCR, yet TCRdb's version contains in-frame clones alone and is incomplete. V and J calls and clone size follow that table, whereas D and trimming were derived from the DNA. Of under 75,000 clones in the sample, around 68% were seen once. CDR3 length: 14 amino acids. Trimming left V 0 bases short and J 3 bases short, with 9 bases between. The germline gives CDR1 LNHDA, CDR2 SQIVND (reference sequence).

This clonotype originated in a man aged 35 to 55 in good health and CMV-seropositive. What was sequenced was PBMCs. The V and J genes are TRBV19 and TRBJ2-7; possible D gene TRBD2, 5 bases. The CDR3 loop is CASSIDRGLYEQYF. CDR3 sequence (DNA): TGTGCCAGTAGTATAGATCGTGGACTCTACGAGCAGTACTTC.